This T cell receptor (beta chain) was sequenced for a study of blood T cell repertoires in COVID-19. Study overall: Acute and convalescent COVID-19 specimens originated in the United States, Italy and Spain. Nucleic acid was either cDNA or gDNA, and it came from T cells, B-cell-depleted T cells, or PBMCs.

The CDR3 contains 16 residues. V lost 6 bases, J lost 5 bases, and 16 bases stayed unmatched. The V gene's germline CDR1 is MDHEN and CDR2 SYDVKM. Those enrolled in Seattle joined during active infection and were followed longitudinally afterward. In the original processing: Amplification of reference gene primers provided the estimated nucleated cell counts. Clones were sequenced by immunoSEQ multiplex PCR, and TCRdb holds only the in-frame ones, with some missing. D and trimming come from the DNA, and the V and J calls and clone size come from that table. Of about 170,000 clones in the sample, more than 75% were seen once.

This TCR was sampled from a man aged 55 to 70 with COVID-19, enrolled during active disease. Sequencing was done on a sample of peripheral blood. The chain uses TRBV28 and TRBJ2-7; 7 bases map to TRBD2. Here the CDR3 reads CASSSGGGGGTDEQYF. The CDR3 coding sequence is TGTGCCAGCAGCTCAGGCGGCGGCGGGGGAACGGACGAGCAGTACTTC.